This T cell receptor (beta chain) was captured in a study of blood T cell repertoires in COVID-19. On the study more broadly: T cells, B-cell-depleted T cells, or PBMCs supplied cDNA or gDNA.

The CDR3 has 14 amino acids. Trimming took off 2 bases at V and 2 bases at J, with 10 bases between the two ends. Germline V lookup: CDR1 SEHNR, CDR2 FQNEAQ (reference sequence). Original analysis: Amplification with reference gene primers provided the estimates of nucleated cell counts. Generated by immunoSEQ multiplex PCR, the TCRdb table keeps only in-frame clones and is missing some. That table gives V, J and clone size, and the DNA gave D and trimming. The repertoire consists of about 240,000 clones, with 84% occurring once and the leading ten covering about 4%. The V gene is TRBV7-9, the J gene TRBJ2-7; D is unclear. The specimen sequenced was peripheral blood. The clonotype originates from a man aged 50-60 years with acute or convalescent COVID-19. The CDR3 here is CASSLIAVTYEQYF. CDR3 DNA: TGTGCCAGCAGCTTAATCGCGGTTACCTACGAGCAGTACTTC.